A single sample is the source of the 32 T cell receptor beta chains below, sequenced in a study of post-analysis software for immune sequencing data. Study conclusions and caveats: In patients, TRBV5-6, TRBV5-1 and TRBV20-1 belonged to five or six TRBV segments found more frequently than in controls.

Their target antigens are unknown. cDNA libraries for TCR beta contained unique molecular identifiers. Each CDR3 protein is one row after TCRdb ran MiXCR on the PCR reads. This sample yields about 770,000 distinct CDR3 sequences, of which around 42% are seen a single time; approximately 4.4% belongs to the top ten. Source material: blood. These TCRs come from a girl aged 5-17 years with multiple sclerosis.

This clonotype was counted only a few times. This sequence joins TRBV5-1 and TRBJ2-3, with 8 bases matching TRBD2. V lost 8 bases and J lost 4; bases outside the gene matches: 9. The CDR3 has 14 residues. CDR1 and CDR2 from the germline V gene are SGHRS and YFSETQ. The DNA for the CDR3 is TGCGCCAGTAGACTAGCGTCCGAGGCAGATACGCAGTATTTT. The encoded protein is CASRLASEADTQYF. Complete variable domain (other parts from reference TRBV5-1 and TRBJ2-3): KAGVTQTPRYLIKTRGQQVTLSCSPISGHRSVSWYQQTPGQGLQFLFEYFSETQRNKGNFPGRFSGRQFSNSRSEMNVSTLELGDSALYLCASRLASEADTQYFGPGTRLTVL.

This clonotype was seen only a few times. The genes are TRBV11-2 and TRBJ2-6; unclear D gene. V was trimmed by 7 bases and J by 0 bases, leaving 10 bases between them. The germline CDR1 and CDR2 sequences are SGHAT and FQNNGV. The CDR3 contains 15 residues. The CDR3 DNA sequence: TGTGCCAGCAACCAGCTCCCCTCTGGGGCCAACGTCCTGACTTTC. This sequence encodes CASNQLPSGANVLTF. The variable domain in full, completed from reference TRBV11-2 and TRBJ2-6, reads EAGVAQSPRYKIIEKRQSVAFWCNPISGHATLYWYQQILGQGPKLLIQFQNNGVVDDSQLPKDRFSAERLKGVDSTLKIQPAKLEDSAVYLCASNQLPSGANVLTFGAGSRLTVL.

The chain carries TRBV27 and TRBJ2-7; 12 nucleotides align to TRBD2. V was pared by 7 bases and J by 4 bases, with 5 bases of the junction left unmatched. The CDR3 spans 14 residues. Germline V gives CDR1 MNHEY, CDR2 SMNVEV (reference sequence). CDR3 protein: CASNPTSGRYEQYF. The CDR3 DNA reads as TGTGCCAGCAACCCGACTAGCGGGAGATACGAGCAGTACTTC.

The chain is built from TRBV4-2 and TRBJ2-7, with a possible D match to TRBD2 (6 bases). Trimming took off 3 bases at V and 3 bases at J, with 21 bases between the two ends. The germline V gene encodes CDR1 LGHNA and CDR2 YNFKEQ. The CDR3 loop spans 17 amino acids. The CDR3 reads CASSQGGLSGGFYEQYF. The DNA of the CDR3 is TGTGCCAGCAGCCAGGGAGGACTGAGCGGAGGGTTCTACGAGCAGTACTTC.

The chain couples TRBV4-2 to TRBJ1-2; the match to TRBD1 covers 7 bases. Losses at the gene ends were 5 bases for V and 0 bases for J; bases not matched to a gene: 3. The CDR3 extends over 14 amino acids. Per germline, CDR1 LGHNA and CDR2 YNFKEQ. In DNA form, the CDR3 reads TGTGCCAGCAGCGGGACAGATTCTAACTATGGCTACACCTTC. This gives the protein CASSGTDSNYGYTF.

The CDR3 sequence is CASSPATLQETQYF. The CDR3 DNA is TGTGCCAGCTCACCAGCGACACTTCAAGAGACCCAGTACTTC. This chain joins TRBV18 and TRBJ2-5; no firm D call. Trimming took off 2 bases at V and 2 bases at J, with 9 bases between the two ends. Per germline, CDR1 KGHSH and CDR2 LQKENI. The CDR3 has 14 amino acids.

This clonotype was recorded at least ten times. This chain joins TRBV6-6 and TRBJ2-6; no clear D. The CDR3 sequence is 13 residues long. The germline V gene encodes CDR1 MNHNY and CDR2 SVGAGI (reference sequence). The V end was cut by 6 bases, the J end by 0 bases, with 3 bases between. This CDR3 is CASRPSGANVLTF. CDR3 coding DNA: TGTGCCAGCAGGCCCTCTGGGGCCAACGTCCTGACTTTC.

This rearrangement joins TRBV29-1 to TRBJ2-3; TRBD2 aligns across 11 bases. With V trimmed by 6 bases and J by 6 bases, 5 bases remained unmatched. This CDR3 region has 13 residues. CDR1 SQVTM and CDR2 ANQGSEA come from the germline V gene. The CDR3 DNA sequence: TGCAGCGTGGTAGCGGGAGGGCGTGATACGCAGTATTTT. This encodes CSVVAGGRDTQYF.

The sample holds a few counts of this clonotype. The chain recombines TRBV29-1 with TRBJ2-1; D may be TRBD1 or TRBD2 (5 bases each). CDR1 and CDR2 from the germline V gene are SQVTM and ANQGSEA. This CDR3 is 18 amino acids long. V gave up 5 bases and J gave up 0 bases, with 23 bases separating them. The CDR3 loop is CSVSSGAETWVSYNEQFF. For the CDR3, the DNA is TGCAGCGTTTCCTCCGGGGCCGAAACCTGGGTCTCCTACAATGAGCAGTTCTTC.

The rearrangement links TRBV28 to TRBJ2-4; 8 positions match TRBD1. Matching the DNA end better, TRBJ2-7 makes the J call doubtful. The CDR3 runs 15 residues. In germline, CDR1 is MDHEN, CDR2 SYDVKM. The CDR3, as DNA: TGTGCCAGCAGCCGAGACAGGGGCCTTAACTACGAGCAGTACTTC. Translated: CASSRDRGLNYEQYF.

Notes on this clonotype: A read error may produce the germline difference seen at one junction end. The CDR3 here is CVSSPGGAEPYNEQFF. CDR3 bases: TGTGTCAGCAGTCCCGGAGGCGCGGAGCCCTACAATGAGCAGTTCTTC. The rearrangement links TRBV28 to TRBJ2-1; tentative D call: TRBD2 (5 bases). This CDR3 contains 16 residues. In germline, CDR1 is MDHEN, CDR2 SYDVKM.

The rearrangement uses TRBV12-3 or TRBV12-4 and TRBJ2-5; 7 bases align to TRBD1. Gene TRBJ2-7 matches the end of the DNA better, so the J call may be wrong. The CDR3 totals 14 residues. The chain's CDR3 is CASSPTGYIDEQYF. The CDR3 DNA reads as TGTGCCAGCAGCCCGACAGGGTATATCGACGAGCAGTACTTC.

Comments on this clonotype: One junction end does not reproduce the germline sequence, and a read error may be involved. The chain has TRBV12-3 or TRBV12-4 and TRBJ1-2; 8 bases align to TRBD1. The CDR3 extends over 15 amino acids. This CDR3 reads CVSSQGTGGPDGYTF. The CDR3 DNA follows: TGTGTCAGCAGCCAAGGGACAGGTGGCCCCGATGGCTACACCTTC.

This sequence joins TRBV9 and TRBJ2-6, with no clear D. V was clipped by 0 bases and J by 4 bases, with 17 bases between them. The length of the CDR3 is 18 residues. CDR1 and CDR2 (germline): SGDLS, YYNGEE. The DNA for the CDR3 is TGTGCCAGCAGCGTAGTCGAACCCTACTCGATGGGGGCCAACGTCCTGACTTTC. It codes for CASSVVEPYSMGANVLTF.

This clonotype was recorded a few times. This sequence joins TRBV5-6 and TRBJ1-2, with 9 bases lining up with TRBD1. The V segment lost 0 bases and the J segment 3 bases; nucleotides outside the gene matches: 3. There are 15 residues in the CDR3. The germline gives CDR1 SGHDT, CDR2 YYEEEE. This chain's CDR3 is CASSLEQGAYYGYTF. For the CDR3, the DNA is TGTGCCAGCAGCTTGGAACAGGGGGCCTACTATGGCTACACCTTC.

The chain carries TRBV12-3 or TRBV12-4 and TRBJ2-7, with D perhaps TRBD2 (5 bases). The V and J ends lost 6 bases and 8 bases respectively, with 20 bases between them. This CDR3 is built from 14 residues. The CDR3 bases are TGTGCCAGCAGCCAAAGCGGTTGGGGAATGCAGCAGTACTTC. It translates to CASSQSGWGMQQYF.

The V and J genes are TRBV2 and TRBJ2-7; D is uncertain. The V end was cut by 6 bases, the J end by 2 bases, with 11 bases between. This CDR3 spans 13 amino acids. Per the germline V gene, CDR1 is SNHLY and CDR2 is FYNNEI. CDR3 bases: TGTGCCAGCAGCCGACCCCAGCCCTACGAGCAGTACTTC. Translation gives CASSRPQPYEQYF.

The V and J genes are TRBV7-2 and TRBJ2-7; perhaps TRBD2 as D (6 bases). CDR3 length: 15 amino acids. The V gene's germline CDR1 is SGHTA and CDR2 FQGNSA. The ends were cut back, 5 bases at V and 1 base at J, with 15 bases in the middle. In DNA form, the CDR3 reads TGTGCCAGCAGCACCCAAGGCGGGATTTCCTACGAGCAGTACTTC. Residues: CASSTQGGISYEQYF.

The chain carries TRBV3-1 and TRBJ2-1; possibly TRBD2 for D (6 bases). The germline V and J ends were trimmed by 8 bases and 8 bases, with 16 bases remaining between them. The CDR3 spans 13 residues. Looked up from germline, CDR1 is LGHDT and CDR2 is YNNKEL (reference sequence). The CDR3 sequence is CASRLGPSDEQFF. CDR3 in DNA: TGTGCCAGCCGACTAGGGCCGTCGGATGAGCAGTTCTTC.

The table lists this clonotype with a few counts. This chain connects TRBV12-3 or TRBV12-4 to TRBJ2-5, with D possibly matching TRBD1 (6 bases). This CDR3 spans 16 amino acids. V gave up 6 bases and J gave up 2 bases, with 19 bases separating them. CDR3: CASRGGAEIPQETQYF. The CDR3 DNA reads as TGTGCCAGCAGAGGGGGAGCGGAGATCCCACAAGAGACCCAGTACTTC.

V and J are TRBV28 and TRBJ1-4; D not certain. The CDR3 sequence is 14 residues long. Between the trimmed V and J ends, which lost 3 bases and 7 bases, there was a span of 12 bases. Germline-derived CDR1 and CDR2 are MDHEN and SYDVKM. For the CDR3, the DNA is TGTGCCAGCAGTTTGACGGATTGGAGTGAAAAACTGTTTTTT. Translation: CASSLTDWSEKLFF.

The rearrangement joins TRBV3-1 to TRBJ1-2; D gene unclear. Trimming removed 0 bases from V and 7 bases from J, with 18 bases in between. This CDR3 comprises 16 residues. Germline CDR1 LGHDT, CDR2 YNNKEL (reference sequence). Here the CDR3 reads CASSQEVVGRDGGYTF. Written as DNA, the CDR3 is TGTGCCAGCAGCCAAGAAGTGGTGGGTAGGGATGGTGGCTACACCTTC.

The chain combines TRBV12-3 or TRBV12-4 with TRBJ2-5; D is uncertain. V was trimmed by 6 bases and J by 11 bases, leaving 19 bases between them. The CDR3 runs to 13 residues. The CDR3 coding sequence is TGTGCCAGCAGGAACCCCCTGGGCGTGGAGCAGTACTTC. As protein: CASRNPLGVEQYF.

This chain joins TRBV20-1 and TRBJ2-7, with D perhaps matching TRBD2 (6 bases). V was clipped by 0 bases and J by 4 bases, with 10 bases between them. The CDR3 spans 13 residues. Germline CDR1 DFQATT, CDR2 SNEGSKA (reference sequence). CDR3 protein: CSARDWGGYEQYF. The CDR3, as DNA: TGCAGTGCTAGAGATTGGGGAGGATACGAGCAGTACTTC.

The CDR3 nucleotides read TGTGCCAGCAGGCCTTCTAGCGGGCCCTACGAGCAGTACTTC. This encodes CASRPSSGPYEQYF. This rearrangement joins TRBV7-2 to TRBJ2-7; the match to TRBD2 covers 8 bases. Germline values: CDR1 SGHTA, CDR2 FQGNSA. This CDR3 spans 14 amino acids. Trimming cost V 6 bases and J 2 bases; bases outside gene matches: 6.

The chain uses TRBV12-3 or TRBV12-4 and TRBJ2-4, with 9 bases lining up with TRBD2. The DNA end is a closer match to TRBJ2-5, so the J assignment may be wrong. The CDR3 totals 16 residues. The CDR3 nucleotides are TGTGCCAGCAGTTTAGCGGCTAGCGGGAACCAAGAGACCCAGTACTTC. Amino acids: CASSLAASGNQETQYF.

This clonotype was detected only a few times. The V gene is TRBV29-1, the J gene TRBJ2-1; D unresolved. The CDR3 length is 11 residues. Per germline, CDR1 SQVTM and CDR2 ANQGSEA. Trimming left V 2 bases short and J 4 bases short, with 3 bases between. DNA of the CDR3: TGCAGCGTTGAAAATTACAATGAGCAGTTCTTC. As protein: CSVENYNEQFF.

The chain's CDR3 is CSAHLAGGNNEQFF. For the CDR3, the DNA is TGCAGTGCCCACTTGGCGGGAGGAAATAATGAGCAGTTCTTC. The chain recombines TRBV20-1 with TRBJ2-1, with TRBD2 matching 8 bases. The CDR3 loop spans 14 amino acids. Germline CDR1 is DFQATT and CDR2 is SNEGSKA (reference sequence). The trim removed 6 bases at V and 7 bases at J, leaving 11 bases unmatched.

The gene calls are TRBV12-3 or TRBV12-4 and TRBJ2-7; D uncertain. This CDR3 has 12 amino acids. Trimming removed 4 bases from V and 4 bases from J, with 8 bases in between. CDR3 amino acids: CASSSWVYEQYF. The CDR3 DNA sequence: TGTGCCAGCAGTTCCTGGGTTTACGAGCAGTACTTC.

The chain is built from TRBV5-1 and TRBJ2-5, with 9 bases lining up with TRBD2. CDR1 and CDR2 (germline): SGHRS, YFSETQ. The CDR3 totals 17 residues. V gave up 0 bases and J gave up 5 bases; unmatched junction bases: 11. CDR3 nucleotides: TGCGCCAGCAGCTTGGTACCACACAGCGGGAGGAGGGAGACCCAGTACTTC. This sequence encodes CASSLVPHSGRRETQYF.

This chain joins TRBV27 and TRBJ1-2, with D possibly matching TRBD1 (5 bases). Germline V gene data show CDR1 as MNHEY and CDR2 as SMNVEV (reference sequence). Trimming removed 5 bases at V and 3 bases at J, with 10 bases between. The CDR3 contains 13 residues. The DNA of the CDR3 is TGTGCCAGCAGTAACGGACATTACTATGGCTACACCTTC. Translation gives CASSNGHYYGYTF.

The chain combines TRBV6-6 with TRBJ2-4; TRBD2 matches at 9 bases. The assigned J gene may be wrong: the sequence end matches TRBJ2-7 better. Germline CDR1 and CDR2: MNHNY and SVGAGI (reference sequence). The CDR3 length is 16 residues. The CDR3 spells CASSSAKGAGGDEQYF. In nucleotides, the CDR3 is TGTGCCAGCAGTTCGGCTAAGGGGGCGGGAGGGGACGAGCAGTACTTC.